Below are 8 T cell receptor beta chains sequenced from a single sample in a study of cytomegalovirus exposure and HLA in healthy donors. The repertoire was sequenced with immunoSEQ multiplex PCR; TCRdb's copy has only in-frame clones and lacks some. The table has some 170,000 clones, about 90% seen once. Material for sequencing was PBMCs. These receptors originate from a woman between 18 and 29 years old in good health and CMV-seropositive.

The V and J genes are TRBV6-1 and TRBJ2-7, with a weak D call TRBD1 (6 bases). The CDR3 loop spans 13 amino acids. From germline, CDR1 is MNHNS and CDR2 SASEGT. Trimming stripped 8 bases from V and 4 bases from J, with 15 bases between. The CDR3: CASLRTAKYEQYF. The CDR3, as DNA: TGTGCCAGCCTGCGGACAGCGAAGTACGAGCAGTACTTC.

The chain employs TRBV5-6 and TRBJ2-2; 9 nucleotides agree with TRBD1. The CDR3 consists of 16 residues. In germline, CDR1 is SGHDT, CDR2 YYEEEE. Trimming cost V 4 bases and J 4 bases; bases outside gene matches: 8. The CDR3 here is CASSPRTGEGTGELFF. CDR3 nucleotide sequence: TGTGCCAGCAGCCCGAGGACAGGGGAAGGCACCGGGGAGCTGTTTTTT.

The chain couples TRBV29-1 to TRBJ1-1; a weak D match, TRBD1 (6 bases). V was pared by 6 bases and J by 1 base, with 18 bases between. This CDR3 is 15 amino acids long. In germline, CDR1 is SQVTM, CDR2 ANQGSEA. The CDR3 protein is CSVRKTGTQNTEAFF. The DNA for the CDR3 is TGCAGCGTCAGGAAAACCGGGACACAGAACACTGAAGCTTTCTTT.

In its sample, this clone was seen once. The chain links TRBV28 to TRBJ2-3; possibly TRBD2 for D (6 bases). The CDR3 spans 14 residues. In germline, CDR1 is MDHEN, CDR2 SYDVKM. The V and J ends lost 2 bases and 8 bases respectively, with 14 bases between them. CDR3 sequence: CASSLMVGGGTQYF. The CDR3, as DNA: TGTGCCAGCAGTTTAATGGTGGGAGGAGGTACGCAGTATTTT. Full variable domain (remainder filled in from reference TRBV28 and TRBJ2-3): DVKVTQSSRYLVKRTGEKVFLECVQDMDHENMFWYRQDPGLGLRLIYFSYDVKMKEKGDIPEGYSVSREKKERFSLILESASTNQTSMYLCASSLMVGGGTQYFGPGTRLTVL.

This chain uses TRBV5-4 with TRBJ2-2; D ambiguous. Trimming shortened V by 0 bases and J by 4 bases, and 4 bases separated the two germline ends. This CDR3 spans 13 amino acids. In germline, CDR1 is SGHNT, CDR2 YYREEE (reference sequence). CDR3 DNA: TGTGCCAGCAGCTTGGAGAGCACCGGGGAGCTGTTTTTT. It yields the protein CASSLESTGELFF.

This rearrangement joins TRBV28 to TRBJ2-3; D is undetermined. In germline, CDR1 is MDHEN, CDR2 SYDVKM. V was cut by 3 bases and J by 4 bases, with 8 bases left in between. There are 13 residues in the CDR3. The CDR3 bases are TGTGCCAGCAGTTTTGAAGGAGCAGATACGCAGTATTTT. It translates to CASSFEGADTQYF.

The V call is TRBV6-5, the J call TRBJ1-5, with D possibly TRBD1 on 5 matching bases. The CDR3 extends over 13 amino acids. The ends were cut back, 11 bases at V and 1 base at J, with 12 bases in the middle. CDR1 is MNHEY, CDR2 SVGAGI, per germline. The CDR3 here is CAVRAGSNQPQHF. The CDR3, as DNA: TGTGCCGTCAGGGCCGGGAGCAATCAGCCCCAGCATTTT.

The chain joins TRBV7-2 to TRBJ1-5, with D uncertain. Germline CDR1 reads SGHTA; CDR2 reads FQGNSA. With 2 bases removed from V and 2 bases from J, the gap between germline ends came to 13 bases. CDR3 length: 16 amino acids. The DNA of the CDR3 is TGTGCCAGCAGCTTAATTGGTGTAGTGGGCAATCAGCCCCAGCATTTT. Its translation is CASSLIGVVGNQPQHF.